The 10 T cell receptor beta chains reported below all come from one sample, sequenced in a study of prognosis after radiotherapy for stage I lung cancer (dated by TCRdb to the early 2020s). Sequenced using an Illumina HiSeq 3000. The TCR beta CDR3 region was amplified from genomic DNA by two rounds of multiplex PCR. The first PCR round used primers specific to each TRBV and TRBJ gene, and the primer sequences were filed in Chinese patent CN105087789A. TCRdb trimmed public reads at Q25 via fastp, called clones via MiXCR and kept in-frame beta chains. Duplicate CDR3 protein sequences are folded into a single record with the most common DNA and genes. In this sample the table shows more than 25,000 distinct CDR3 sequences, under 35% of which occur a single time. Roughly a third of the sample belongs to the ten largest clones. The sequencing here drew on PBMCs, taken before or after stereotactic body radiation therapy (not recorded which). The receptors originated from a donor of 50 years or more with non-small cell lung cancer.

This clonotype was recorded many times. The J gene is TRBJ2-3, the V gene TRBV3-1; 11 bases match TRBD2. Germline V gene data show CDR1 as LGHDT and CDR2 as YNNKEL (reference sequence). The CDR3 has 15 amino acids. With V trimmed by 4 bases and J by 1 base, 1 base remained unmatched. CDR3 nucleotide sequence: TGTGCCAGCAGCCTACTAGCGGGGGGCACAGATACGCAGTATTTT. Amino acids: CASSLLAGGTDTQYF.

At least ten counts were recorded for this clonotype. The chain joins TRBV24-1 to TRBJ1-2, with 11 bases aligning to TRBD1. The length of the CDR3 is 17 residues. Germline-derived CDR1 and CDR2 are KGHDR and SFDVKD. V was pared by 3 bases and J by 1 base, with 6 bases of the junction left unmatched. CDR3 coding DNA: TGTGCCACCAGTGATGGACAGGGGGCAGCAGATAACTATGGCTACACCTTC. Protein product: CATSDGQGAADNYGYTF.

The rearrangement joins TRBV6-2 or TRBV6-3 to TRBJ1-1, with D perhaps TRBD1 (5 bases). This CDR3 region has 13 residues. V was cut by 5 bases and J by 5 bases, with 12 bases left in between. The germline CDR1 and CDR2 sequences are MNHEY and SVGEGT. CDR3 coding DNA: TGTGCCAGCAGTGATGTAGGGGCGACTGAAGCTTTCTTT. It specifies CASSDVGATEAFF.

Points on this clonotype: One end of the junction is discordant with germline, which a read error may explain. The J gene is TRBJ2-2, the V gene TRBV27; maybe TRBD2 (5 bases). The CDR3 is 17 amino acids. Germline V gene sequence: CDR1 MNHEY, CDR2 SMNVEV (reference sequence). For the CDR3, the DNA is TGTACCAGCAGGAGACTATTTGGGCCCTCTGGCACCGGGGAGCTGTTTTTT. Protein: CTSRRLFGPSGTGELFF.

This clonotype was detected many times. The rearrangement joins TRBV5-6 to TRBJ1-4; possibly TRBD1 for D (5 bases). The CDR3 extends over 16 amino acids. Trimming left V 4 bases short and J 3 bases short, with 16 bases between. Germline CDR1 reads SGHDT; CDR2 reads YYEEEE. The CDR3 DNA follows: TGTGCCAGCAGCCACGGTGGGGGACTGGCTAATGAAAAACTGTTTTTT. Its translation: CASSHGGGLANEKLFF.

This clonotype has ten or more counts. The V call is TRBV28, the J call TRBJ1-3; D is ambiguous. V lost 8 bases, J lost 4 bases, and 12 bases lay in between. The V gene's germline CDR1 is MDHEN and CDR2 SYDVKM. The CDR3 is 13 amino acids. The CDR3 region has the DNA TGTGCCAGCTCCGGGGAATCCGGAAACACCATATATTTT. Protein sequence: CASSGESGNTIYF.

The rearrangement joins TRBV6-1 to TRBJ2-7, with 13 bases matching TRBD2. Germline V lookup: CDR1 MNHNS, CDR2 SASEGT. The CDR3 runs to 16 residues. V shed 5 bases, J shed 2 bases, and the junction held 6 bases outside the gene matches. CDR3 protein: CASSLMTSGGTYEQYF. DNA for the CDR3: TGTGCCAGCAGTCTGATGACTAGCGGGGGGACCTACGAGCAGTACTTC.

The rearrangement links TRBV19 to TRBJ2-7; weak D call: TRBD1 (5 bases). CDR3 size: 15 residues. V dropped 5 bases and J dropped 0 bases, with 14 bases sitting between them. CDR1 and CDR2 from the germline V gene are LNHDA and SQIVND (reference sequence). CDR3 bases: TGTGCCAGTAGTTCGGCAGGGTATTACTCCTACGAGCAGTACTTC. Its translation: CASSSAGYYSYEQYF.

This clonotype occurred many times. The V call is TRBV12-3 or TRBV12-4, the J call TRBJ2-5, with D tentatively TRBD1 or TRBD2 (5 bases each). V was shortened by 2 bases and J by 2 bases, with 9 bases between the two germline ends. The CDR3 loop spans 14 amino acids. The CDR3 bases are TGTGCCAGCAGTTTAATGGGGACGCAAGAGACCCAGTACTTC. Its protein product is CASSLMGTQETQYF.

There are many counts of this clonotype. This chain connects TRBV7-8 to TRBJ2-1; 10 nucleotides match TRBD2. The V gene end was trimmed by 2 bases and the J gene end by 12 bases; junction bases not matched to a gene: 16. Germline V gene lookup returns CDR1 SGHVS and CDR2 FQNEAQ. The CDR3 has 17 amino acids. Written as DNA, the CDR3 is TGTGCCAGCAGCTTAAGTTCAGCGGGAGGGGGCCGAGGGGTGCAGTTCTTC. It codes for CASSLSSAGGGRGVQFF.